This T cell receptor (beta chain) was obtained from a study of T cells after yellow fever vaccination. This CDR3 is built from 16 residues. Trimming shortened V by 4 bases and J by 4 bases, and 17 bases separated the two germline ends. Germline loops: CDR1 SGHRS, CDR2 YFSETQ. TCRdb called the 5' RACE reads again in MiXCR, with one record for every CDR3 protein. The sample holds a few hundred thousand distinct CDR3 sequences, around 4.9% seen once. This receptor was obtained from a young man who received the YFV17D yellow fever vaccine. Sequencing was performed on CD4+ T cells sorted from PBMCs, taken on the day of the yellow fever booster vaccination. The genes are TRBV5-1 and TRBJ1-4, with D possibly TRBD1 on 6 matching bases. CDR3 residues: CASSPGRTAFNEKLFF. DNA of the CDR3: TGCGCCAGCAGCCCGGGACGGACAGCCTTTAATGAAAAACTGTTTTTT.